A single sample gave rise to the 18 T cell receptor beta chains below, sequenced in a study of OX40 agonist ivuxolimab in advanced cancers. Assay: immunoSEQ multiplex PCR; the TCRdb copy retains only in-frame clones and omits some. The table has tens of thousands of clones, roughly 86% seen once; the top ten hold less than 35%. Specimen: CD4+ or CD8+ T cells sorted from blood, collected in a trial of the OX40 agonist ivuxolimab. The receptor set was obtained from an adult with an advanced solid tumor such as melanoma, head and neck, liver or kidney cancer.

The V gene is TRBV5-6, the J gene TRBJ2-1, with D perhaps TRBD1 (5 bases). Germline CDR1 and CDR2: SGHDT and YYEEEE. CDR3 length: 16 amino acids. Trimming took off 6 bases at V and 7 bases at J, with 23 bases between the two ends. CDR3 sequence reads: CASNSATTVSRNEQFF. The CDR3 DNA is TGTGCCAGCAACTCGGCGACGACAGTGTCTCGGAATGAGCAGTTCTTC.

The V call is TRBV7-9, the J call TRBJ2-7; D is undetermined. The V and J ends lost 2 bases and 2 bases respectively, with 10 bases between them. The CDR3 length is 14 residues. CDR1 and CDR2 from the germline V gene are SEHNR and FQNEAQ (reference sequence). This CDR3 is CASSLSGSAYEQYF. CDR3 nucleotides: TGTGCCAGCAGCTTATCCGGGTCCGCCTACGAGCAGTACTTC.

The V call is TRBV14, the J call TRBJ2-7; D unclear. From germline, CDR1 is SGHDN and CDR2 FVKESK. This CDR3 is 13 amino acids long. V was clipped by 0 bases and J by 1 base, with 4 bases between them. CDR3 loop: CASSQERSYEQYF. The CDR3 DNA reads TGTGCCAGCAGCCAAGAGAGGTCCTACGAGCAGTACTTC.

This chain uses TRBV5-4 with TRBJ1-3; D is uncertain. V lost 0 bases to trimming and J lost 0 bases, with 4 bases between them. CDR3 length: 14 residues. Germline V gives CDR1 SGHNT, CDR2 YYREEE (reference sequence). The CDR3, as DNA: TGTGCCAGCAGCTTGGACAGCTCTGGAAACACCATATATTTT. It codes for CASSLDSSGNTIYF.

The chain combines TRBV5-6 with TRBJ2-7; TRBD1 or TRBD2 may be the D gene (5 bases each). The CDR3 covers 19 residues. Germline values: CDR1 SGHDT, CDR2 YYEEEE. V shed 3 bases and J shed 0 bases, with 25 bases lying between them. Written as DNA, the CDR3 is TGTGCCAGCAGCTACTCCGGGACGGAAGGTTTTAGAAGCTCCTACGAGCAGTACTTC. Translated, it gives CASSYSGTEGFRSSYEQYF.

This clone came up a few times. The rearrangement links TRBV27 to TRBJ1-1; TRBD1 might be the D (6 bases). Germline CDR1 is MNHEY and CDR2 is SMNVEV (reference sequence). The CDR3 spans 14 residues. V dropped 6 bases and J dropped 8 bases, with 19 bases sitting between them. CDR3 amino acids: CASRVGQSLVEAFF. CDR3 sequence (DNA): TGTGCCAGCAGGGTCGGACAGTCCCTGGTGGAAGCTTTCTTT.

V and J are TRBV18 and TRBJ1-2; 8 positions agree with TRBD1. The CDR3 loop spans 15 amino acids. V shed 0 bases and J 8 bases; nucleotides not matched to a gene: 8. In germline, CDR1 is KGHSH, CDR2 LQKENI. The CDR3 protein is CASSPPPAGGAGYTF. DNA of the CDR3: TGTGCCAGCTCACCACCCCCGGCAGGGGGCGCGGGCTACACCTTC.

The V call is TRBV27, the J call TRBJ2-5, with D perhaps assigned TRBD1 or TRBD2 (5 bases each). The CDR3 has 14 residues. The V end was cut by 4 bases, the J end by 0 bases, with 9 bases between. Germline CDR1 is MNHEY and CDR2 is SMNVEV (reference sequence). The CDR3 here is CASSWDLNQETQYF. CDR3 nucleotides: TGTGCCAGCAGTTGGGACCTTAACCAAGAGACCCAGTACTTC.

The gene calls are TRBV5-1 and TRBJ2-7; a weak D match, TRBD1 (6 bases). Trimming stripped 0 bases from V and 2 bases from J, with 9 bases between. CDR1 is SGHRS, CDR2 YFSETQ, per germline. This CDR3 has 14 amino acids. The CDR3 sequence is CASSLAGDTYEQYF. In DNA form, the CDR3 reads TGCGCCAGCAGCTTGGCAGGGGATACCTACGAGCAGTACTTC.

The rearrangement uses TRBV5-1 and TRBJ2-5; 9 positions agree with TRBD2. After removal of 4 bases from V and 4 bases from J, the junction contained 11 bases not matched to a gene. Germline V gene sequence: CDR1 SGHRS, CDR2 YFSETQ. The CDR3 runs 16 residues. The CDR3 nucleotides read TGCGCCAGCAGCACCCTTACAGCGGGGGGTAGAGAGACCCAGTACTTC. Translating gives CASSTLTAGGRETQYF.

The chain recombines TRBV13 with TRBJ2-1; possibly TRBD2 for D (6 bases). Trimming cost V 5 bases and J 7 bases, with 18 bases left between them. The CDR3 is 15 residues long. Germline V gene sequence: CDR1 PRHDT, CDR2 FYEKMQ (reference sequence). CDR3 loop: CASSQVGGGTNEQFF. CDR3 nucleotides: TGTGCCAGCAGCCAGGTGGGGGGAGGTACGAATGAGCAGTTCTTC.

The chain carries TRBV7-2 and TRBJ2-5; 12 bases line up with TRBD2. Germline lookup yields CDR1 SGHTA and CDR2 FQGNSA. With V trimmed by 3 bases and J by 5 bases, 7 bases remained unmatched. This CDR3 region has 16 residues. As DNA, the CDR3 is TGTGCCAGCAGCTTGACTAGCGGGGGTACTGCGGAGACCCAGTACTTC. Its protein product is CASSLTSGGTAETQYF.

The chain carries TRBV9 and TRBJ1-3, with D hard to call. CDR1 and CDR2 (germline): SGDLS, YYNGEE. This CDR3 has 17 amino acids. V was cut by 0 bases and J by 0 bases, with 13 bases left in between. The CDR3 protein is CASSVEGATFSGNTIYF. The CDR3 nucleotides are TGTGCCAGCAGCGTAGAGGGAGCGACCTTCTCTGGAAACACCATATATTTT.

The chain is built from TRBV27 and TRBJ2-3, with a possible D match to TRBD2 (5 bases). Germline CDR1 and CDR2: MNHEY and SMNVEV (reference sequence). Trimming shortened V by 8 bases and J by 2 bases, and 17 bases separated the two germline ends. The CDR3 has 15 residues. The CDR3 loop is CASGLDGGPTDTQYF. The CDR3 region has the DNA TGTGCCAGCGGGCTGGACGGAGGTCCCACAGATACGCAGTATTTT.

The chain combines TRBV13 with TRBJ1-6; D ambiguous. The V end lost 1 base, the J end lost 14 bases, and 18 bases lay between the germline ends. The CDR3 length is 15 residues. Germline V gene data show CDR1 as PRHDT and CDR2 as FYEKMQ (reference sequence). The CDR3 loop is CASSLAPPEGKTLHF. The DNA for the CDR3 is TGTGCCAGCAGCTTAGCCCCCCCGGAAGGTAAGACCCTCCACTTT.

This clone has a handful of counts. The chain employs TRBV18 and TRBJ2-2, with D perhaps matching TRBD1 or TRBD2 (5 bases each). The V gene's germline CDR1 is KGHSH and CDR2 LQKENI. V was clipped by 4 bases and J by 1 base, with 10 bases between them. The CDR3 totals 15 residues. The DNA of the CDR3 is TGTGCCAGCTCACAGGGACGAATGAACACCGGGGAGCTGTTTTTT. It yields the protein CASSQGRMNTGELFF.

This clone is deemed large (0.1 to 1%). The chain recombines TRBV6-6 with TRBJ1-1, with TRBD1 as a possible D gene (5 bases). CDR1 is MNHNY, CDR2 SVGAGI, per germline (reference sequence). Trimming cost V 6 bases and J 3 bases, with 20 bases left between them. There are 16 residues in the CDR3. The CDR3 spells CASSLPWAGSDTEAFF. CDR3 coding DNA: TGTGCCAGCAGCCTCCCCTGGGCAGGGTCGGACACTGAAGCTTTCTTT.

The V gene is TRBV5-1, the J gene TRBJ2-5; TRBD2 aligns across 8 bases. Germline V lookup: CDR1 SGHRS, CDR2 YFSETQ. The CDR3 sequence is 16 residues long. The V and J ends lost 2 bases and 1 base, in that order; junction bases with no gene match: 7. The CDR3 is CASSLFGGAVQETQYF. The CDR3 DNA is TGCGCCAGCAGCTTATTCGGGGGGGCCGTCCAAGAGACCCAGTACTTC.